One sample yielded the 24 T cell receptor beta chains listed below, sequenced in a study of blood T cell repertoires in COVID-19 (TCRdb year 2020). The library came from the immunoSEQ multiplex PCR assay. As stored in TCRdb, this immuneACCESS dataset retains in-frame rearrangements with V and J assigned. A fraction of the clones does not appear; measured against another copy, unresolved V genes explain less than half of the discrepancy, and the remainder lacks a known reason. The sample contains about 360,000 clones, around 82% of them found a single time. The ten largest clones take up around 3% of the sample. The sample taken for sequencing was peripheral blood. The receptor set was obtained from a man younger than 40 with active or convalescent COVID-19.

This chain joins TRBV6-1 and TRBJ2-5; 8 bases map to TRBD1. V lost 3 bases and J lost 9; bases outside the gene matches: 18. The germline gives CDR1 MNHNS, CDR2 SASEGT. This CDR3 contains 17 residues. The CDR3 sequence: CASSELLGQGRSKAQYF. The CDR3 nucleotides are TGTGCCAGCAGTGAGCTCCTTGGACAGGGAAGGAGCAAGGCCCAGTACTTC.

The rearrangement links TRBV28 to TRBJ2-5; TRBD2 agrees at 11 bases. The CDR3 is made up of 14 amino acids. Germline V gene data show CDR1 as MDHEN and CDR2 as SYDVKM. V was clipped by 5 bases and J by 5 bases; unmatched bases: 4. CDR3 sequence: CASSRLAGSETQYF. CDR3 sequence (DNA): TGTGCCAGCAGTCGACTAGCGGGAAGTGAGACCCAGTACTTC.

This clone was found once. The rearrangement joins TRBV27 to TRBJ2-1; 9 nucleotides agree with TRBD2. V gave up 5 bases and J gave up 5 bases; unmatched junction bases: 16. The CDR3 consists of 18 residues. Looked up from germline, CDR1 is MNHEY and CDR2 is SMNVEV (reference sequence). The DNA for the CDR3 is TGTGCCAGCAGTCCCCGCCTAGCGGGGTCAACAAAGCACAATGAGCAGTTCTTC. This codes for CASSPRLAGSTKHNEQFF.

The rearrangement joins TRBV7-9 to TRBJ1-1, with 7 nucleotides matching TRBD1. The J segment lost 7 bases and the V segment lost 11 bases, leaving 13 bases of the junction unmatched. Germline loops: CDR1 SEHNR, CDR2 FQNEAQ (reference sequence). CDR3 length: 13 residues. The chain's CDR3 is CAGSTGLRNEAFF. DNA for the CDR3: TGTGCCGGATCGACAGGGTTGAGAAATGAAGCTTTCTTT.

The CDR3 nucleotides read TGCAGTGCTAGTAAGCTAGCAGCCGACAATGAGCAGTTCTTC. It codes for CSASKLAADNEQFF. V is TRBV20-1 and J is TRBJ2-1, with D perhaps matching TRBD2 (5 bases). CDR3 length: 14 residues. The germline gives CDR1 DFQATT, CDR2 SNEGSKA (reference sequence). Trimming shortened V by 3 bases and J by 5 bases, and 14 bases separated the two germline ends.

V gene TRBV4-1 combines with J gene TRBJ2-1, with a possible D match to TRBD2 (6 bases). Germline V lookup: CDR1 MGHRA, CDR2 YSYEKL. This CDR3 comprises 16 residues. Deletions cut 0 bases from V and 4 bases from J, with 13 bases between. CDR3 sequence (DNA): TGCGCCAGCAGCCAAGATTCCGGGAGTAAGTACAATGAGCAGTTCTTC. Residues: CASSQDSGSKYNEQFF.

The chain employs TRBV11-3 and TRBJ1-6, with 10 nucleotides matching TRBD1. V lost 5 bases to trimming and J lost 6 bases; unmatched junction nucleotides: 4. CDR3 size: 15 residues. Per germline, CDR1 SGHNT and CDR2 YENEEA. Here the CDR3 DNA reads TGTGCCAGCAGCCGAAGACAGGGGGCTAATTCACCCCTCCACTTT. It is translated as CASSRRQGANSPLHF.

V gene TRBV4-2 combines with J gene TRBJ2-2, with TRBD2 as a possible D gene (6 bases). V was trimmed by 4 bases and J by 2 bases, leaving 11 bases between them. This CDR3 spans 15 amino acids. The germline V gene encodes CDR1 LGHNA and CDR2 YNFKEQ. The DNA for the CDR3 is TGTGCCAGCAGCCTTGGGACTGCCAACACCGGGGAGCTGTTTTTT. Translation: CASSLGTANTGELFF.

V is TRBV4-2 and J is TRBJ2-7, with 10 bases matching TRBD2. The trim removed 0 bases at V and 3 bases at J, leaving 11 bases unmatched. The V gene's germline CDR1 is LGHNA and CDR2 YNFKEQ. CDR3 length: 18 amino acids. This chain's CDR3 is CASSQEKVGTSEIYEQYF. As DNA, the CDR3 is TGTGCCAGCAGCCAAGAGAAGGTCGGGACTAGCGAAATCTACGAGCAGTACTTC.

The chain links TRBV6-6 to TRBJ2-5; 10 bases are a match to TRBD1. V shed 3 bases, J shed 4 bases, and the junction held 2 bases outside the gene matches. The CDR3 extends over 14 amino acids. Per germline, CDR1 MNHNY and CDR2 SVGAGI (reference sequence). The DNA for the CDR3 is TGTGCCAGCAGTTATTGGGACAGGGGAGAGACCCAGTACTTC. Residues: CASSYWDRGETQYF.

There are a few counts of this clone. V usage is TRBV6-2 or TRBV6-3 and J usage is TRBJ2-5, with D uncertain. V gave up 2 bases and J gave up 4 bases, with 8 bases separating them. The length of the CDR3 is 13 residues. Germline V CDR1 and CDR2: MNHEY, SVGEGT. CDR3 DNA: TGTGCCAGCAGTTACGCGGCGATAGAGACCCAGTACTTC. It is translated as CASSYAAIETQYF.

The chain employs TRBV7-9 and TRBJ2-7, with D possibly being TRBD1 (6 bases). From germline, CDR1 is SEHNR and CDR2 FQNEAQ (reference sequence). The CDR3 has 15 amino acids. Trimming took off 5 bases at V and 2 bases at J, with 16 bases between the two ends. CDR3: CASSPSDRTPYEQYF. DNA for the CDR3: TGTGCCAGCAGCCCCTCCGACAGGACTCCCTACGAGCAGTACTTC. Complete variable domain (other parts from reference TRBV7-9 and TRBJ2-7): DTGVSQNPRHKITKRGQNVTFRCDPISEHNRLYWYRQTLGQGPEFLTYFQNEAQLEKSRLLSDRFSAERPKGSFSTLEIQRTEQGDSAMYLCASSPSDRTPYEQYFGPGTRLTVT.

The V gene is TRBV28, the J gene TRBJ2-1; tentatively, D is TRBD2 (6 bases). CDR1 and CDR2 (germline): MDHEN, SYDVKM. The V end lost 0 bases, the J end lost 5 bases, and 14 bases lay between the germline ends. There are 16 residues in the CDR3. CDR3 sequence: CASSLWGLANHNEQFF. Here the CDR3 DNA reads TGTGCCAGCAGTTTATGGGGGCTAGCGAATCACAATGAGCAGTTCTTC.

This rearrangement joins TRBV5-6 to TRBJ2-3, with 13 nucleotides matching TRBD2. There are 17 residues in the CDR3. Germline V gene lookup returns CDR1 SGHDT and CDR2 YYEEEE. J gave up 4 bases and V 5 bases, and 10 bases lay outside the gene matches. The CDR3 coding sequence is TGTGCCAGCAGGGAACTAGCGGGAGGGCCCTCCCCAGATACGCAGTATTTT. Translating gives CASRELAGGPSPDTQYF.

A few counts support this clone. This chain links TRBV9 with TRBJ2-7; possibly TRBD2 for D (6 bases). Germline CDR1 SGDLS, CDR2 YYNGEE. CDR3 length equals 14 residues. V was shortened by 4 bases and J by 3 bases, with 14 bases between the two germline ends. The DNA of the CDR3 is TGTGCCAGCAGCCAGAGGGCCGGGAGCTACGAGCAGTACTTC. Its translation: CASSQRAGSYEQYF.

The J gene is TRBJ1-3, the V gene TRBV4-1, with no clear D. The CDR3 extends over 15 amino acids. V lost 4 bases to trimming and J lost 2 bases, with 12 bases between them. The germline CDR1 and CDR2 sequences are MGHRA and YSYEKL. CDR3 loop: CASSPFGLAGNTIYF. The CDR3 DNA reads as TGCGCCAGCAGCCCATTCGGGTTGGCTGGAAACACCATATATTTT.

The CDR3 DNA is TGTGCCAGCAGCTTAGCGGGAAACAGGGGCGGCAATCAGCCCCAGCATTTT. Translated, it gives CASSLAGNRGGNQPQHF. The chain has TRBV7-8 and TRBJ1-5, with 7 bases aligning to TRBD1. From germline, CDR1 is SGHVS and CDR2 FQNEAQ. V lost 0 bases and J lost 2; bases outside the gene matches: 7. This CDR3 contains 17 residues.

This chain links TRBV11-3 with TRBJ2-5; D is unclear. The germline V gene has CDR1 SGHNT and CDR2 YENEEA. The length of the CDR3 is 13 residues. Trimming left V 4 bases short and J 6 bases short, with 12 bases between. The CDR3 region has the DNA TGTGCCAGCAGCTCCCAACTAACCCAGACCCAGTACTTC. It encodes CASSSQLTQTQYF.

V and J are TRBV6-1 and TRBJ1-3, with D tentatively TRBD1 (6 bases). Germline CDR1 and CDR2: MNHNS and SASEGT. The CDR3 totals 16 residues. V was cut by 4 bases and J by 3 bases, with 16 bases left in between. The CDR3: CASSVQGPAFGNTIYF. The DNA for the CDR3 is TGTGCCAGCAGTGTCCAGGGGCCTGCGTTTGGAAACACCATATATTTT.

The chain's CDR3 is CAWSAGRGLNEQFF. In DNA, the CDR3 is TGTGCCTGGAGTGCGGGAAGGGGGTTAAATGAGCAGTTCTTC. The chain joins TRBV30 to TRBJ2-1, with D possibly TRBD1 on 6 matching bases. The length of the CDR3 is 14 residues. Trimming left V 1 base short and J 7 bases short, with 14 bases between. CDR1 and CDR2 from the germline V gene are GTSNPN and SVGIG (reference sequence).

The V and J genes are TRBV28 and TRBJ2-1, with D maybe TRBD1 (6 bases). The CDR3 has 16 amino acids. Germline CDR1 reads MDHEN; CDR2 reads SYDVKM. The V end lost 4 bases, the J end lost 0 bases, and 13 bases lay between the germline ends. The CDR3 sequence is CASSSGVPSSYNEQFF. CDR3 in DNA: TGTGCCAGCAGTTCAGGGGTCCCCAGCTCCTACAATGAGCAGTTCTTC. The complete variable domain, with remaining parts taken from reference TRBV28 and TRBJ2-1, reads DVKVTQSSRYLVKRTGEKVFLECVQDMDHENMFWYRQDPGLGLRLIYFSYDVKMKEKGDIPEGYSVSREKKERFSLILESASTNQTSMYLCASSSGVPSSYNEQFFGPGTRLTVL.

The genes are TRBV30 and TRBJ2-1; 7 bases line up with TRBD2. This CDR3 has 12 residues. Looked up from germline, CDR1 is GTSNPN and CDR2 is SVGIG (reference sequence). Trimming at V came to 1 base and at J to 8 bases, leaving 2 bases not matched to a gene. CDR3 region: CAWSDAGDEQFF. In nucleotides, the CDR3 is TGTGCCTGGAGTGATGCGGGGGATGAGCAGTTCTTC.

The chain is built from TRBV5-6 and TRBJ2-5, with 13 bases fitting TRBD2. Trimming removed 2 bases from V and 0 bases from J; junction bases left unmatched: 4. Germline CDR1 reads SGHDT; CDR2 reads YYEEEE. The CDR3 contains 17 residues. CDR3 DNA: TGTGCCAGCAGCTTAAAACTAGCGGGGGGGTACCAAGAGACCCAGTACTTC. It translates to CASSLKLAGGYQETQYF.

The chain recombines TRBV4-1 with TRBJ2-3; a weak D match, TRBD2 (6 bases). Germline values: CDR1 MGHRA, CDR2 YSYEKL. CDR3 length: 16 amino acids. Trimming stripped 0 bases from V and 0 bases from J, with 10 bases between. CDR3 DNA: TGCGCCAGCAGCCAAGATGGGAGGCCTAGCACAGATACGCAGTATTTT. Translated, it gives CASSQDGRPSTDTQYF.